This T cell receptor beta chain was recovered during a study of beta chain features in type 1 diabetes. The V end was cut by 0 bases, the J end by 8 bases, with 6 bases between. The CDR3 contains 12 residues. The germline V gene has CDR1 SNHLY and CDR2 FYNNEI. This clone was seen more than once but under ten times. Its antigen is as yet unknown. The study reverse transcribed the entire isolated RNA, so it sequenced expressed TCRB transcripts. The data were produced by immunoSEQ multiplex PCR, yet TCRdb's version contains in-frame clones alone and is incomplete. The repertoire holds some 160,000 clones, with around 9% as singletons. Around 0.12 L of blood, on average, came from one heparinised draw per donor. Study findings and constraints: Patients and controls would share equally any PCR tilt toward shorter templates. The naive, central memory and Treg TCRB repertoires looked more alike in patients than they did in healthy donors. Shortening of TCRB CDR3s, moderate but significant, appeared in all four CD4+ subsets of Type 1 diabetes patients.

Sequenced: central memory CD4+ T cells from blood. The chain uses TRBV2 and TRBJ2-3; D unresolved. This TCR came from a woman aged 30 to 39 with type 1 diabetes. The DNA for the CDR3 is TGTGCCAGCAGTGAAGCGCTCGGTACGCAGTATTTT. Protein product: CASSEALGTQYF.